The subject of this entry is one TCR beta chain. CDR1 MNHEY and CDR2 SVGAGI come from the germline V gene. The CDR3 length is 14 residues. The V end was cut by 7 bases, the J end by 2 bases, with 15 bases between. Produced via immunoSEQ multiplex PCR; TCRdb's table is partial and in-frame only. The sample lists some 200,000 clones, around four fifths occurring once. These data belong to a study of blood T cell repertoires in COVID-19. Study in general: The United States, Italy and Spain were the sources of the acute and convalescent COVID-19 samples.

The gene calls are TRBV6-5 and TRBJ2-7, with D unclear. The receptor was isolated from a woman aged 45-60 years who had recovered from COVID-19. The sample consisted of PBMCs or T cells enriched from blood (not recorded which). Written as DNA, the CDR3 is TGTGCCAGCAATCGACACCCGACCCCCTACGAGCAGTACTTC. It translates to CASNRHPTPYEQYF.